The 12 T cell receptor beta chains reported below all come from one sample, sequenced in a study of regulatory T cells in long-lasting Graves disease. Investigators prepared the TCR beta libraries by applying iRepertoire HTBI primers and Arm-PCR of CDR3 regions. Via MiXCR, TCRdb re-called the multiplex PCR reads, giving one row per CDR3 protein. This table has roughly 500,000 distinct CDR3 sequences, around an eighth appearing once. As to time point: newly diagnosed GD, antithyroid drugs for less than 3 months. The TCR library was made from RNA that had been extracted from PBMCs in TRIzol. This sample also belongs to another study, concerning T cells in Graves' hyperthyroidism and ophthalmopathy.

The sequenced sample was peripheral blood mononuclear cells (PBMCs), obtained at new diagnosis, from a patient treated with antithyroid drugs. All receptors derive from a man under 40 with Graves disease.

In this sample, this clonotype turned up many times. V is TRBV12-5 and J is TRBJ2-1; D might be TRBD2 (7 bases). CDR1 is LGHNT, CDR2 FRNRAP, per germline. The CDR3 contains 18 residues. V was pared by 1 base and J by 11 bases, with 27 bases between. The CDR3 nucleotides are TGTGCTAGTGGTTTGGGTGGGACACAAAGGGGGGGAGCAATGAAGCAGTTCTTC. This codes for CASGLGGTQRGGAMKQFF.

This clonotype was recorded once. The chain uses TRBV14 and TRBJ2-3; D is unresolved. V gave up 1 base and J gave up 6 bases, with 11 bases separating them. Germline V gives CDR1 SGHDN, CDR2 FVKESK. This CDR3 is built from 14 residues. CDR3 in amino acids: CASSQGWAPDTQYF. The DNA of the CDR3 is TGTGCCAGCAGCCAAGGATGGGCTCCGGATACGCAGTATTTT.

The rearrangement joins TRBV19 to TRBJ2-2; no clear D gene. Per germline, CDR1 LNHDA and CDR2 SQIVND (reference sequence). V lost 4 bases to trimming and J lost 0 bases, with 15 bases between them. This CDR3 comprises 17 residues. The CDR3 coding sequence is TGTGCCAGTAGTACTACTGCTGGCCCCCCGAACACCGGGGAGCTGTTTTTT. It specifies CASSTTAGPPNTGELFF.

This clonotype turned up a few times. This rearrangement joins TRBV29-1 to TRBJ1-6; possible D gene TRBD1, 6 bases. The V and J ends lost 8 bases and 9 bases respectively, with 17 bases between them. The CDR3 totals 13 residues. The germline V gene encodes CDR1 SQVTM and CDR2 ANQGSEA. In nucleotides, the CDR3 is TGCAGCCCCGAGGGGGGCCTTGGTTCACCCCTCCACTTT. Translation gives CSPEGGLGSPLHF.

As concerns this clonotype: The junction does not match germline at one end; this may be a read error. This sequence joins TRBV9 and TRBJ2-5, with a weak D call TRBD1 (5 bases). CDR1 and CDR2 from the germline V gene are SGDLS and YYNGEE. The CDR3 has 14 amino acids. CDR3 sequence: CANSVGVETETQYF. CDR3 in DNA: TGTGCCAACAGCGTAGGGGTAGAAACTGAGACCCAGTACTTC.

This clonotype was recorded many times. The rearrangement links TRBV5-1 to TRBJ1-1; the match to TRBD1 covers 10 bases. Germline lookup yields CDR1 SGHRS and CDR2 YFSETQ. The CDR3 is 14 residues long. V lost 3 bases, J lost 5 bases, and 4 bases stayed unmatched. CDR3 protein: CASSWGDRGTEAFF. The CDR3 bases are TGCGCCAGCAGCTGGGGGGACAGGGGAACTGAAGCTTTCTTT.

The genes are TRBV25-1 and TRBJ2-3, with D hard to call. Germline V gives CDR1 MGHDK, CDR2 SYGVNS. The V end was cut by 3 bases, the J end by 4 bases, with 5 bases between. The CDR3 sequence is 12 residues long. CDR3 sequence reads: CASSEFADTQYF. The CDR3 nucleotides are TGTGCCAGCAGTGAGTTTGCAGATACGCAGTATTTT.

This clonotype was seen repeatedly, ten times or more. The DNA for the CDR3 is TGTGCCACCAGCCTCAGGGGGCAAAACACTGAAGCTTTCTTT. Translation: CATSLRGQNTEAFF. The chain joins TRBV15 to TRBJ1-1; TRBD1 aligns across 8 bases. This CDR3 spans 14 amino acids. V gave up 5 bases and J gave up 2 bases; unmatched junction bases: 4. Germline loops: CDR1 LNHNV, CDR2 YYDKDF (reference sequence).

A word on this clonotype: A much larger clone lies one base from this, so it may be a read error. This rearrangement joins TRBV12-3 or TRBV12-4 to TRBJ2-3, with D possibly being TRBD1 (6 bases). The last part of the DNA fits TRBJ2-7 better; the J call may be wrong. The CDR3 is made up of 17 amino acids. The CDR3, as DNA: TGTGCCAGCAGTTTATCTTCACAGCGGAGAGGGGGTAATGAGCAGTACTTC. Translating it yields CASSLSSQRRGGNEQYF.

The chain employs TRBV9 and TRBJ1-1; the D gene is possibly TRBD1 (5 bases). V lost 6 bases and J 3 bases, leaving 18 bases between the germline ends. The CDR3 sequence is 15 residues long. CDR1 is SGDLS and CDR2 is YYNGEE in the germline V gene. CDR3 nucleotides: TGTGCCAGCACGCCACGGGGCCTTAGGGACACTGAAGCTTTCTTT. Translation: CASTPRGLRDTEAFF. The whole variable domain, filled in from reference TRBV9 and TRBJ1-1, reads DSGVTQTPKHLITATGQRVTLRCSPRSGDLSVYWYQQSLDQGLQFLIQYYNGEERAKGNILERFSAQQFPDLHSELNLSSLELGDSALYFCASTPRGLRDTEAFFGQGTRLTVV.

Ten or more counts support this clonotype. This chain connects TRBV25-1 to TRBJ2-1; 10 bases line up with TRBD2. Germline V gene data show CDR1 as MGHDK and CDR2 as SYGVNS. The junction had 13 bases not matched to a gene; V was cut back by 5 bases and J by 0 bases. The CDR3 runs to 19 residues. The CDR3: CASSQRTSGVGSSYNEQFF. The CDR3 DNA reads TGTGCCAGCAGTCAGAGGACTAGCGGAGTGGGAAGCTCCTACAATGAGCAGTTCTTC. The variable domain in full, completed from reference TRBV25-1 and TRBJ2-1, reads EADIYQTPRYLVIGTGKKITLECSQTMGHDKMYWYQQDPGMELHLIHYSYGVNSTEKGDLSSESTVSRIRTEHFPLTLESARPSHTSQYLCASSQRTSGVGSSYNEQFFGPGTRLTVL.

This clonotype came up many times. The chain joins TRBV20-1 to TRBJ2-3; no clear D. V gave up 4 bases and J gave up 2 bases, with 10 bases separating them. This CDR3 has 13 amino acids. CDR1 is DFQATT and CDR2 is SNEGSKA in the germline V gene (reference sequence). CDR3 loop: CSANYGYTDTQYF. CDR3 coding DNA: TGCAGTGCTAACTACGGATACACAGATACGCAGTATTTT.